The sequence of this TCR beta chain was determined in a study of spatial heterogeneity in lung cancer. Time point in this sample: sample taken at primary tumor resection. A total of fewer than 80 untreated early-stage non-small cell lung cancer patients served as donors. This clonotype has a count of ten or more. Its specificity is not known. TCRdb fed the 5' RACE reads into MiXCR, producing one record per CDR3 protein. This table holds roughly 20,000 distinct CDR3 sequences, approximately 2.5% found once. Germline loops: CDR1 SGHTA, CDR2 FQGTGA. The V segment lost 2 bases and the J segment 1 base; nucleotides outside the gene matches: 5. This CDR3 is 17 amino acids long. Study-wide results and caveats: Higher tumor mutation counts went along with higher counts of expanded intratumoral alpha and beta TCRs.

J is TRBJ2-2 and V is TRBV7-3, with 9 bases that match TRBD2. The receptor's source is a male donor with early-stage non-small cell lung cancer. The sequencing used lung tumor tissue, collected at surgery. The CDR3 DNA is TGTGCCAGCAGCTTATCTCCGACTAGCGGGAACACCGGGGAGCTGTTTTTT. Its translation: CASSLSPTSGNTGELFF.